The entry below describes one TCR beta chain. Investigators took around 11 milliliters of peripheral blood from every donor. This entry belongs to a study of blood T cells in healthy people across ages. The use of a sample-barcoded 5' primer and a J-beta primer mix characterized a second PCR of roughly 6 to 12 cycles. TCRdb used MiXCR to reprocess the 5' RACE reads, holding one entry per CDR3 protein. Among some 1 million distinct CDR3 sequences, roughly 45% were seen once, and the ten largest hold over 15%. This CDR3 has 16 amino acids. The TCR sequence derives from an older woman in good health. Specimen: blood. The chain has TRBV21-1 and TRBJ2-5; TRBD1 is the table's D call and was not checked against the DNA. TRBV21-1 has pseudogene status. CDR3 residues: CASSKETDRGVETQYF. In DNA form, the CDR3 reads TGTGCCAGCAGCAAAGAGACCGACAGGGGCGTAGAGACCCAGTACTTC.